These 14 T cell receptor beta chains were sequenced from one sample in a study of OX40 agonist ivuxolimab in advanced cancers. TCRdb keeps only in-frame clones here, not all; method: immunoSEQ multiplex PCR. The sample holds approximately 81,000 clones, roughly 91% seen once. Sample: CD4+ or CD8+ T cells sorted from blood, taken in a trial of the OX40 agonist ivuxolimab. Every receptor here comes from an adult with an advanced solid tumor such as melanoma, head and neck, liver or kidney cancer.

This chain uses TRBV29-1 with TRBJ2-5, with TRBD2 matching 11 bases. Germline assignment: CDR1 SQVTM and CDR2 ANQGSEA. The CDR3 spans 14 residues. V lost 7 bases, J lost 0 bases, and 4 bases stayed unmatched. CDR3 nucleotide sequence: TGCAGCGCCATACTAGCGGGGGACCAAGAGACCCAGTACTTC. It translates to CSAILAGDQETQYF. Filled out from reference TRBV29-1 and TRBJ2-5, the complete variable domain reads SAVISQKPSRDICQRGTSLTIQCQVDSQVTMMFWYRQQPGQSLTLIATANQGSEATYESGFVIDKFPISRPNLTFSTLTVSNMSPEDSSIYLCSAILAGDQETQYFGPGTRLLVL.

V is TRBV5-6 and J is TRBJ1-2; unclear D gene. There are 15 residues in the CDR3. Germline CDR1 is SGHDT and CDR2 is YYEEEE. V was cut by 0 bases and J by 7 bases, with 16 bases left in between. The CDR3 is CASSLAGNIHGGYTF. CDR3 bases: TGTGCCAGCAGCTTGGCCGGTAACATCCATGGTGGCTACACCTTC. The full variable domain, with the rest looked up from reference TRBV5-6 and TRBJ1-2, is DAGVTQSPTHLIKTRGQQVTLRCSPKSGHDTVSWYQQALGQGPQFIFQYYEEEERQRGNFPDRFSGHQFPNYSSELNVNALLLGDSALYLCASSLAGNIHGGYTFGSGTRLTVV.

The chain has TRBV11-2 and TRBJ2-7; tentative D call: TRBD2 (5 bases). Germline CDR1 SGHAT, CDR2 FQNNGV. The CDR3 is made up of 16 amino acids. V was trimmed by 5 bases and J by 1 base, leaving 18 bases between them. The CDR3 DNA reads as TGTGCCAGCAGCCCGACTCGGACTGGGATTTCCTACGAGCAGTACTTC. Its protein product is CASSPTRTGISYEQYF.

The V gene is TRBV19, the J gene TRBJ2-7, with TRBD2 identical over 7 bases. The V gene's germline CDR1 is LNHDA and CDR2 SQIVND (reference sequence). V gave up 8 bases and J gave up 2 bases; unmatched junction bases: 6. The CDR3 extends over 13 amino acids. DNA for the CDR3: TGTGCCAGTGCGGCGGGGGTGGCCTACGAGCAGTACTTC. It specifies CASAAGVAYEQYF.

The chain combines TRBV5-4 with TRBJ2-5; TRBD1 might be the D (6 bases). V lost 6 bases to trimming and J lost 1 base, with 10 bases between them. Germline lookup yields CDR1 SGHNT and CDR2 YYREEE (reference sequence). The CDR3 is 13 amino acids. DNA for the CDR3: TGTGCCAGCACTTCGGACAGCCAAGAGACCCAGTACTTC. Its translation is CASTSDSQETQYF.

V and J are TRBV4-2 and TRBJ2-7; 12 bases are shared with TRBD1. V lost 5 bases, J lost 0 bases, and 8 bases stayed unmatched. This CDR3 has 17 amino acids. Germline loops: CDR1 LGHNA, CDR2 YNFKEQ. This chain's CDR3 is CASSTTGTGGLSYEQYF. CDR3 DNA: TGTGCCAGCAGCACGACCGGGACAGGGGGCCTCTCCTACGAGCAGTACTTC.

The V gene is TRBV27, the J gene TRBJ1-1; D unclear. This CDR3 has 13 residues. The germline gives CDR1 MNHEY, CDR2 SMNVEV (reference sequence). Trimming took 1 base from V and 7 from J, leaving 10 bases between them. CDR3 DNA: TGTGCCAGCAGTTTATTATCGGGGTATGAAGCTTTCTTT. It yields the protein CASSLLSGYEAFF.

CDR3 sequence reads: CAWTRSIEIQETQYF. The CDR3 nucleotides are TGTGCCTGGACCAGGAGTATTGAAATACAAGAGACCCAGTACTTC. V usage is TRBV30 and J usage is TRBJ2-5, with D unclear. CDR1 and CDR2 (germline): GTSNPN, SVGIG (reference sequence). The V end lost 4 bases, the J end lost 2 bases, and 17 bases lay between the germline ends. The length of the CDR3 is 15 residues.

V usage is TRBV6-5 and J usage is TRBJ1-2; D is uncertain. Germline CDR1 is MNHEY and CDR2 is SVGAGI. V lost 2 bases and J lost 7, with 14 bases in between. The CDR3 spans 14 residues. The CDR3 nucleotides are TGTGCCAGCAGTTACGATGGAGTAGGCTTTGGCTACACCTTC. Amino acids: CASSYDGVGFGYTF.

The J gene is TRBJ2-7, the V gene TRBV14, with TRBD2 as a possible D gene (5 bases). The CDR3 loop spans 13 amino acids. Trimming removed 4 bases from V and 6 bases from J, with 13 bases in between. Germline values: CDR1 SGHDN, CDR2 FVKESK. CDR3 bases: TGTGCCAGCAGCCTGACGGAGGTCCCCGAGCAGTACTTC. Translated, it gives CASSLTEVPEQYF.

This chain links TRBV9 with TRBJ1-4; TRBD1 matches at 7 bases. The CDR3 has 15 residues. The V gene end was trimmed by 2 bases and the J gene end by 3 bases; junction bases not matched to a gene: 4. Germline lookup yields CDR1 SGDLS and CDR2 YYNGEE. The CDR3 sequence: CASSVLDRSNEKLFF. The CDR3 DNA follows: TGTGCCAGCAGCGTTCTGGACAGGTCTAATGAAAAACTGTTTTTT. The variable domain in full, with the rest retrieved from reference TRBV9 and TRBJ1-4, is DSGVTQTPKHLITATGQRVTLRCSPRSGDLSVYWYQQSLDQGLQFLIQYYNGEERAKGNILERFSAQQFPDLHSELNLSSLELGDSALYFCASSVLDRSNEKLFFGSGTQLSVL.

As DNA, the CDR3 is TGCGCCAGCAGCCCCAAGGAGGGCACAGATACGCAGTATTTT. It specifies CASSPKEGTDTQYF. The rearrangement uses TRBV5-1 and TRBJ2-3; the D gene is possibly TRBD2 (5 bases). V was trimmed by 4 bases and J by 1 base, leaving 10 bases between them. The CDR3 is 14 amino acids. The V gene's germline CDR1 is SGHRS and CDR2 YFSETQ.

The rearrangement links TRBV28 to TRBJ1-2; D perhaps matches TRBD1 (6 bases). Germline loops: CDR1 MDHEN, CDR2 SYDVKM. The CDR3 consists of 13 residues. With 6 bases removed from V and 3 bases from J, the gap between germline ends came to 11 bases. Written as DNA, the CDR3 is TGTGCCAGCAGGGGGGGCTTGCACTATGGCTACACCTTC. It specifies CASRGGLHYGYTF.

The rearrangement joins TRBV4-1 to TRBJ1-1; TRBD1 agrees at 11 bases. J was trimmed by 5 bases and V by 0 bases; bases with no gene match: 8. Germline assignment: CDR1 MGHRA and CDR2 YSYEKL. The CDR3 is made up of 17 amino acids. CDR3 region: CASSQDPGQGAWTEAFF. For the CDR3, the DNA is TGCGCCAGCAGCCAAGATCCCGGACAGGGGGCTTGGACTGAAGCTTTCTTT.